This entry is about one T cell receptor (beta chain). Trimming removed 5 bases from V and 7 bases from J, with 8 bases in between. The CDR3 loop spans 11 amino acids. Germline lookup yields CDR1 SEHNR and CDR2 FQNEAQ (reference sequence). The sample is drawn from a study of control samples from healthy donors and cancer patients. Assay: immunoSEQ multiplex PCR; the TCRdb copy retains only in-frame clones and omits some. The sample gives 40,000 to 60,000 clones, roughly 90% of which show up once; about 40% is in the top ten. The clonotype originates from a man aged 45-60 years with head and neck cancer. The sample was PBMCs. V usage is TRBV7-9 and J usage is TRBJ1-1, with D perhaps matching TRBD1 (5 bases). CDR3: CASSRDSEAFF. In DNA form, the CDR3 reads TGTGCCAGCAGCCGAGACAGTGAAGCTTTCTTT.